The text below deals with one T cell receptor (beta chain). This sample was included in a study of blood T cell repertoires in COVID-19. Study at large: What the recovered Cohort 3 donors had was two negative PCRs, clearance, or symptom resolution. In each case, the material was cDNA or gDNA derived from T cells, B-cell-depleted T cells, or PBMCs.

How the authors handled the data: Researchers report that nucleated cell counts were estimated from reference gene primer amplification. Repertoires were generated with immunoSEQ multiplex PCR, while TCRdb's copy carries only in-frame clones and drops some. From that table come the V and J calls and clone size; the DNA was used to work out D and trimming. The table lists under 400,000 clones, 70% to 90% of them singletons. Study members were between roughly 18 and 89 years old and lived in over 20 US regions. After removal of 3 bases from V and 8 bases from J, the junction contained 7 bases not matched to a gene. CDR3 length: 14 residues. Germline V gene sequence: CDR1 MGHRA, CDR2 YSYEKL.

This rearrangement joins TRBV4-1 to TRBJ2-1; the match to TRBD2 covers 7 bases. Sequenced input: PBMCs or T cells enriched from blood (not recorded which). This sequence was found in a man aged 35 to 55 in a cohort exposed to, infected with or recovered from COVID-19 (not recorded which). CDR3 coding DNA: TGCGCCAGCAGCCATGGACTAGGTACCGATGAGCAGTTCTTC. As protein: CASSHGLGTDEQFF.